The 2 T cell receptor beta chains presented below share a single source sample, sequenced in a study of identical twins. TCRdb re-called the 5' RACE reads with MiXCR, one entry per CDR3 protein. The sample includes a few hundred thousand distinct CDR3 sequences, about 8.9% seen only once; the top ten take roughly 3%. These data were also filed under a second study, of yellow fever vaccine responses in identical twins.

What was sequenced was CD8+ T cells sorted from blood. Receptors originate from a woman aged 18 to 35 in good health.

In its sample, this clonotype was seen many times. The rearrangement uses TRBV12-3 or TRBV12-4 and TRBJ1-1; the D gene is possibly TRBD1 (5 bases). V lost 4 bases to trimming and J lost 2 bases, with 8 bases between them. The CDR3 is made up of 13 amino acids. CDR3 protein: CASSSRDNTEAFF. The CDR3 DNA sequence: TGTGCCAGCAGTTCCAGGGATAACACTGAAGCTTTCTTT.

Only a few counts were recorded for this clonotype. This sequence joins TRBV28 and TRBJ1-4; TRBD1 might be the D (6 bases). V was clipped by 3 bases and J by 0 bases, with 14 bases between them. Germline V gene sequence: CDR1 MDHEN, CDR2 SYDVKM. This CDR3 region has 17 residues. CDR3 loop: CASSLRQDLATNEKLFF. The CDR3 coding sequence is TGTGCCAGCAGTTTGAGACAGGACCTTGCAACTAATGAAAAACTGTTTTTT.